Each of the 8 T cell receptor beta chains below was sequenced from the same sample in a study of T cell repertoires in cytomegalovirus infection. One entry per CDR3 protein results from TCRdb running MiXCR on the reads. The data contain 490,000 or so distinct CDR3 sequences, around 10% of them singletons. Sequencing input: PBMCs. The receptors here all came from a human donor in good health (CMV status not recorded). Some clones in this sample may be carry-over from other donors' samples.

Many counts were recorded for this clonotype. The V gene is TRBV25-1, the J gene TRBJ2-2; 7 positions match TRBD1. The CDR3 has 16 residues. With V trimmed by 1 base and J by 4 bases, 6 bases remained unmatched. The germline CDR1 and CDR2 sequences are MGHDK and SYGVNS. The CDR3 nucleotides are TGTGCCAGCAGTGAATTCGACAGGGTAATCACCGGGGAGCTGTTTTTT. Amino acids: CASSEFDRVITGELFF.

Note on this clonotype: A much larger clone lies one base from this, so it may be a read error. The chain is built from TRBV12-3 or TRBV12-4 and TRBJ1-3; the D is unclear. The CDR3 is 13 residues long. For the CDR3, the DNA is TGTGCCAACAGTTTCGTATCTGGAAACACCATATATTTT. Translating it yields CANSFVSGNTIYF.

Many counts were recorded for this clonotype. The CDR3 bases are TGTGCCAGCAGCTCCCCCCGAGGCCCAGGGATTCAGTACTTC. Its protein product is CASSSPRGPGIQYF. The V gene is TRBV11-2, the J gene TRBJ2-4; possible D gene TRBD1, 5 bases. V was trimmed by 4 bases and J by 10 bases, leaving 17 bases between them. Germline V CDR1 and CDR2: SGHAT, FQNNGV. This CDR3 comprises 14 residues.

This clonotype came up many times. The chain carries TRBV20-1 and TRBJ1-3; maybe TRBD1 (6 bases). The CDR3 totals 15 residues. Germline V CDR1 and CDR2: DFQATT, SNEGSKA (reference sequence). V lost 0 bases to trimming and J lost 6 bases, with 15 bases between them. The chain's CDR3 is CSAREATGLLNTIYF. The CDR3 DNA sequence: TGCAGTGCTAGAGAAGCTACAGGGTTACTAAACACCATATATTTT.

This clonotype was found many times. V and J are TRBV2 and TRBJ2-7, with unresolved D. Trimming removed 6 bases from V and 11 bases from J, with 11 bases in between. Germline V lookup: CDR1 SNHLY, CDR2 FYNNEI. The CDR3 covers 10 residues. The CDR3 sequence: CASRVSAEYF. For the CDR3, the DNA is TGTGCCAGCAGAGTTAGTGCAGAGTACTTC.

In this sample, this clonotype turned up a few times. J is TRBJ2-7 and V is TRBV6-5, with D possibly called TRBD1 or TRBD2 (6 bases each). The germline V gene encodes CDR1 MNHEY and CDR2 SVGAGI. There are 18 residues in the CDR3. Deletions cut 0 bases from V and 0 bases from J, with 18 bases between. This chain's CDR3 is CASSYSSSGQRSSYEQYF. DNA of the CDR3: TGTGCCAGCAGTTACTCGAGTAGCGGACAGCGAAGCTCCTACGAGCAGTACTTC.

The chain links TRBV3-1 to TRBJ1-2; no reliable D call. The CDR3 length is 15 residues. Per germline, CDR1 LGHDT and CDR2 YNNKEL (reference sequence). Between the trimmed V and J ends, which lost 4 bases and 4 bases, there was a span of 16 bases. The CDR3 here is CASSRDYSHIYGYTF. CDR3 DNA: TGTGCCAGCAGCCGTGACTACTCCCACATCTATGGCTACACCTTC.

This clonotype was seen more than once but under ten times. The chain recombines TRBV11-2 with TRBJ2-2; a weak D match, TRBD2 (6 bases). The V gene lost 4 bases and the J gene lost 6 bases, with 9 bases spanning the gap. This CDR3 has 13 residues. The germline V gene has CDR1 SGHAT and CDR2 FQNNGV. The CDR3 DNA is TGTGCCAGCAGCTCTCTAGCGTCCGGGGAGCTGTTTTTT. The encoded protein is CASSSLASGELFF.